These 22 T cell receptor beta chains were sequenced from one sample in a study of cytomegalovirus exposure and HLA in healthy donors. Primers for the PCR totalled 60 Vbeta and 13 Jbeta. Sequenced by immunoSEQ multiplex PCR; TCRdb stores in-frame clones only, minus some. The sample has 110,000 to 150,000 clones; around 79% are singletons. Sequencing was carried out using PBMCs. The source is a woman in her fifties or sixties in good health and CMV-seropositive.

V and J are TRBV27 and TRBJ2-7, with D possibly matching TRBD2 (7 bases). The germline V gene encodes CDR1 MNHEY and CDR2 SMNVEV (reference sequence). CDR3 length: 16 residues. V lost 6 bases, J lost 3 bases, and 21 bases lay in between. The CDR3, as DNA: TGTGCCAGCAGCCCCCTCCGGGGGGCAGCCTTCTACGAGCAGTACTTC. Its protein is CASSPLRGAAFYEQYF.

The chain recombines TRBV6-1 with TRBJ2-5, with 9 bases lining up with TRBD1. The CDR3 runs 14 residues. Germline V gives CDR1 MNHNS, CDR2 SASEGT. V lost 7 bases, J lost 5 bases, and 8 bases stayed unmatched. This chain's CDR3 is CASKQGAVRETQYF. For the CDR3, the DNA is TGTGCCAGCAAACAGGGGGCGGTTAGGGAGACCCAGTACTTC.

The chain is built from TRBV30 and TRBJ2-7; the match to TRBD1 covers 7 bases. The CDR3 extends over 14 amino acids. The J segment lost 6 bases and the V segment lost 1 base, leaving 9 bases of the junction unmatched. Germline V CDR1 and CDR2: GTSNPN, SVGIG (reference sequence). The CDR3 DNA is TGTGCCTGGAGTGGGGACAGAGAAAAACGCGAGCAGTACTTC. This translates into CAWSGDREKREQYF.

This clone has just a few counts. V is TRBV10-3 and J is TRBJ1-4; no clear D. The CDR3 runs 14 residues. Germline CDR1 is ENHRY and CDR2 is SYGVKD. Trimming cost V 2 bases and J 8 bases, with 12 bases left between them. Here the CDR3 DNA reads TGTGCCATCAGTGAGGGTCTGGCGGGGGAAAAACTGTTTTTT. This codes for CAISEGLAGEKLFF.

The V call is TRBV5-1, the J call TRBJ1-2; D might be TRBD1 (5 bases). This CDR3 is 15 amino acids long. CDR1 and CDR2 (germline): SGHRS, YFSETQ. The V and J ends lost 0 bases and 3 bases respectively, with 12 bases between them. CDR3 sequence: CASSLEAGPDYGYTF. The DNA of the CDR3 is TGCGCCAGCAGCTTGGAGGCAGGGCCCGACTATGGCTACACCTTC. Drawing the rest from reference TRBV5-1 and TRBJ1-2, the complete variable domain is KAGVTQTPRYLIKTRGQQVTLSCSPISGHRSVSWYQQTPGQGLQFLFEYFSETQRNKGNFPGRFSGRQFSNSRSEMNVSTLELGDSALYLCASSLEAGPDYGYTFGSGTRLTVV.

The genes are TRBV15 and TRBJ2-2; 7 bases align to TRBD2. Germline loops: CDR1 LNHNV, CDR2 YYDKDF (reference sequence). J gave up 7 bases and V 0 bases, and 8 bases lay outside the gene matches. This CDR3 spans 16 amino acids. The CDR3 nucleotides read TGTGCCACCAGCAGAGAAAGCGGGGCAGCAGGCGGGGAGCTGTTTTTT. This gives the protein CATSRESGAAGGELFF.

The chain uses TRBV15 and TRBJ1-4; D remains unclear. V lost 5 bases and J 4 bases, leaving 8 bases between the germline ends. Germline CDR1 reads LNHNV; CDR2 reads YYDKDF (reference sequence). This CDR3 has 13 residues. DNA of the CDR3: TGTGCCACCAGCCGGACTTTTAATGAAAAACTGTTTTTT. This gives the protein CATSRTFNEKLFF.

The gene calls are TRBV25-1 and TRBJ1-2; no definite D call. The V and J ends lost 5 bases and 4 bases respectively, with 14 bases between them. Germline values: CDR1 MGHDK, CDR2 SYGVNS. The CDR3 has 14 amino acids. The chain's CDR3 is CASSLGSGSYGYTF. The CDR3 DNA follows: TGTGCCAGCAGTCTTGGTTCGGGGAGCTATGGCTACACCTTC.

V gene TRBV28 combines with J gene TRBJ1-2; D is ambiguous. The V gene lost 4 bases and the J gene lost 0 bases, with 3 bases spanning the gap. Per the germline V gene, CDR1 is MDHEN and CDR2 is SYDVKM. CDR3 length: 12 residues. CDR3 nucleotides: TGTGCCAGCAGTTCCACTAACTATGGCTACACCTTC. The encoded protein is CASSSTNYGYTF.

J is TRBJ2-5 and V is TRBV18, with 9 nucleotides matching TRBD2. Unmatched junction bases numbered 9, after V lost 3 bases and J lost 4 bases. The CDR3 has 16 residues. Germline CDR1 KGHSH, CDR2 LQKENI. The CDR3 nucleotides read TGTGCCAGCTCACCCACTCAAATAGCGGGGGCAGAGACCCAGTACTTC. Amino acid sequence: CASSPTQIAGAETQYF.

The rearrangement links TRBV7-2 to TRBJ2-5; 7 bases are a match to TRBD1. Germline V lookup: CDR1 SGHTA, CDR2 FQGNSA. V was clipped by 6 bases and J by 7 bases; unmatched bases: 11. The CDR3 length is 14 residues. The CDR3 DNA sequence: TGTGCCAGCAGTCTGAGACAGGGTAGGGGGACCCAGTACTTC. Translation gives CASSLRQGRGTQYF.

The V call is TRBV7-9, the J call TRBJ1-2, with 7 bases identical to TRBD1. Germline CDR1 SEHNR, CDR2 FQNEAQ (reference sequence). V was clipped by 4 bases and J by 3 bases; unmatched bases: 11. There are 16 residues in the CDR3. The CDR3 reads CASSSSGGGLYYGYTF. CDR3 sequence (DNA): TGTGCCAGCAGCTCTAGTGGAGGGGGCTTGTACTATGGCTACACCTTC.

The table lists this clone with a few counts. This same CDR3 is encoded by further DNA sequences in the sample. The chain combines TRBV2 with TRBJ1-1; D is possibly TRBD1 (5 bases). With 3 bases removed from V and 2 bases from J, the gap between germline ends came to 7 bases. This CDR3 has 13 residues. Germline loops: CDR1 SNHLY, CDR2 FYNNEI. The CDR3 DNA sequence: TGTGCCAGCAGTGACCAGGGTAACACTGAAGCTTTCTTT. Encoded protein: CASSDQGNTEAFF.

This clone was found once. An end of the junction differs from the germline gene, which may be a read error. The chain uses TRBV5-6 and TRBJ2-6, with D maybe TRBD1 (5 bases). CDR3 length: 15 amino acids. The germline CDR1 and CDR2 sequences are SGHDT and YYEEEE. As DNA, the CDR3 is TGTGCCAGCAGCTTGGACTGGGCTGGGGCCAACGGCCTGACTTTC. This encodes CASSLDWAGANGLTF.

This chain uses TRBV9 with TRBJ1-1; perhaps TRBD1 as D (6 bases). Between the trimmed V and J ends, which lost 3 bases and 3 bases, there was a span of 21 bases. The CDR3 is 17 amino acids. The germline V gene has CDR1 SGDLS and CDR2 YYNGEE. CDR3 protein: CASSARSRGPLDTEAFF. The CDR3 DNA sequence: TGTGCCAGCAGCGCCAGGAGCAGGGGTCCACTAGACACTGAAGCTTTCTTT.

The CDR3 reads CARESDRESGLVAYEQYF. In nucleotides, the CDR3 is TGTGCCAGAGAATCCGACAGGGAATCGGGGCTGGTAGCCTACGAGCAGTACTTC. This rearrangement joins TRBV19 to TRBJ2-7, with TRBD1 identical over 7 bases. Germline V lookup: CDR1 LNHDA, CDR2 SQIVND (reference sequence). This CDR3 is built from 18 residues. J lost 2 bases, V lost 9 bases, and 22 bases had no gene match. The full variable domain, its missing parts supplied by reference TRBV19 and TRBJ2-7, is DGGITQSPKYLFRKEGQNVTLSCEQNLNHDAMYWYRQDPGQGLRLIYYSQIVNDFQKGDIAEGYSVSREKKESFPLTVTSAQKNPTAFYLCARESDRESGLVAYEQYFGPGTRLTVT.

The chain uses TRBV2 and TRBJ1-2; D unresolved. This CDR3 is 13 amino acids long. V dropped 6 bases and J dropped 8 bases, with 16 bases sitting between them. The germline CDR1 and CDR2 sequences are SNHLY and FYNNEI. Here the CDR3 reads CASSGGRVEGYTF. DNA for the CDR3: TGTGCCAGCAGCGGAGGGAGGGTGGAGGGCTACACCTTC.

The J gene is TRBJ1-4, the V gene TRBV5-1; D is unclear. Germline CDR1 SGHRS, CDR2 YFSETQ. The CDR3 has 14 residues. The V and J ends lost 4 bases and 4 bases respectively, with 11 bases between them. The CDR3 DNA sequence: TGCGCCAGCAGCCTCCAAGAGGGTAATGAAAAACTGTTTTTT. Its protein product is CASSLQEGNEKLFF.

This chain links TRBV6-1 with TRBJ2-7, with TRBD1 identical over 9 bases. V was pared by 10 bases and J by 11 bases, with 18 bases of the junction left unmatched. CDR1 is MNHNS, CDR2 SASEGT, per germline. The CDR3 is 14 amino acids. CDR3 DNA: TGTGCCACCCACCCCGTACAGGGGGCAAAGGTGGAGTACTTC. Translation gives CATHPVQGAKVEYF.

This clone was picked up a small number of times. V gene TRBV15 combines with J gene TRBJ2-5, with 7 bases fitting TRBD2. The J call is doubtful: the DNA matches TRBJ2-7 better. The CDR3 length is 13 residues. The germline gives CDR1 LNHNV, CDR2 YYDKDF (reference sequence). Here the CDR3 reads CATGRDYTDEQYF. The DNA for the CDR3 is TGTGCCACGGGTCGGGACTACACCGACGAGCAGTACTTC.

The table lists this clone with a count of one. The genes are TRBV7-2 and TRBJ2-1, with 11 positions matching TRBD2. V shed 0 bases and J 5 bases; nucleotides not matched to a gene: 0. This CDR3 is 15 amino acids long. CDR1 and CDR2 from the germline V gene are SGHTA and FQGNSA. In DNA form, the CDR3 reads TGTGCCAGCAGCTTAGCTAGCGGGGGGGACAATGAGCAGTTCTTC. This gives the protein CASSLASGGDNEQFF.

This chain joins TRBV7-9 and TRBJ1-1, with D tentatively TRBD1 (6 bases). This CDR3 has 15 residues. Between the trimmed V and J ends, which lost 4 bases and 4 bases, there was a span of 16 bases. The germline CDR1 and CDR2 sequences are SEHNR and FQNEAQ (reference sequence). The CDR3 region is CASSSRTGQVTEAFF. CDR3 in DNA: TGTGCCAGCAGCTCCCGAACAGGGCAGGTCACTGAAGCTTTCTTT.